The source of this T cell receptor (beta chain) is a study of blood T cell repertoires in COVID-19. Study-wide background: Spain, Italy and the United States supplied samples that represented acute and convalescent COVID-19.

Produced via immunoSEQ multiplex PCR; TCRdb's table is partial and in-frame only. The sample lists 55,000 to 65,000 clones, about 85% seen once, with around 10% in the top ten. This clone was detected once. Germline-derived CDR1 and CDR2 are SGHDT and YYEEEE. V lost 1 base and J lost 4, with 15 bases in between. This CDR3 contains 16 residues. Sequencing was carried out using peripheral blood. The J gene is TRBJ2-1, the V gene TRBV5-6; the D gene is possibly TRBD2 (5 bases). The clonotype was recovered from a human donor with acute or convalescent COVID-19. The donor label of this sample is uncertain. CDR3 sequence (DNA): TGTGCCAGCAGCTTGACTTGGGCGGGCCTTTACAATGAGCAGTTCTTC. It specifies CASSLTWAGLYNEQFF.